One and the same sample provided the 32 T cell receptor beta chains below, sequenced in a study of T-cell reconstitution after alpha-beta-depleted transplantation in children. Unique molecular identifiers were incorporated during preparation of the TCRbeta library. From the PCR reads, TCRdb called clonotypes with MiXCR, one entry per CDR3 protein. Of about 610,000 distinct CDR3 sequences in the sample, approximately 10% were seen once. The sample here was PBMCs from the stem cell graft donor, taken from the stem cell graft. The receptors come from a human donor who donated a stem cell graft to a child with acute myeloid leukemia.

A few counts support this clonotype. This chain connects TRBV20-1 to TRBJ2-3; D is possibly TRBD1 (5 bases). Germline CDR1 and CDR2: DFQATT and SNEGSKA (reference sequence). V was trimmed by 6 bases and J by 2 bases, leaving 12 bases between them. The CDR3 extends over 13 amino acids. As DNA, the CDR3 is TGCAGTGCCCCTGGACAATCCACAGATACGCAGTATTTT. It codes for CSAPGQSTDTQYF.

The CDR3 loop is CASSLTGSSVSGNTIYF. The DNA of the CDR3 is TGTGCCAGCAGCTTAACTGGCAGCTCCGTTTCTGGAAACACCATATATTTT. The V call is TRBV7-9, the J call TRBJ1-3; D remains unclear. Germline loops: CDR1 SEHNR, CDR2 FQNEAQ (reference sequence). The length of the CDR3 is 17 residues. Trimming took 2 bases from V and 1 from J, leaving 15 bases between them.

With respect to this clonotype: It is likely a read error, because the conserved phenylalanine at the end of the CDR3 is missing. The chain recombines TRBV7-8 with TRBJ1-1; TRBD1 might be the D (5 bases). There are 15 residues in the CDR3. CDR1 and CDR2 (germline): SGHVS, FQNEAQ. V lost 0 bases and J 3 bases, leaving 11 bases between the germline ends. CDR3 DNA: TGTGCCAGCAGCTTAGCGGGGGGTTGGGACACTGAAGCTTTCTGT. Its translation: CASSLAGGWDTEAFC.

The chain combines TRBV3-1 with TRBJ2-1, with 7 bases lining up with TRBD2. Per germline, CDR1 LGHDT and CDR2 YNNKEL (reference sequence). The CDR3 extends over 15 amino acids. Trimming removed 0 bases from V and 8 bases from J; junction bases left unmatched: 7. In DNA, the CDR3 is TGTGCCAGCAGCCAAGAGCTAGCGGCCTCGGATGAGCAGTTCTTC. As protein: CASSQELAASDEQFF.

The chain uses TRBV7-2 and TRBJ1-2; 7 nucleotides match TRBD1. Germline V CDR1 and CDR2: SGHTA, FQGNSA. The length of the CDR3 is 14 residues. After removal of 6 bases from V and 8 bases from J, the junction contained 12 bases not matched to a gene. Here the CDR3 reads CASRPDRAIGGYTF. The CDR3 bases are TGTGCCAGCAGGCCCGACAGGGCCATAGGCGGCTACACCTTC.

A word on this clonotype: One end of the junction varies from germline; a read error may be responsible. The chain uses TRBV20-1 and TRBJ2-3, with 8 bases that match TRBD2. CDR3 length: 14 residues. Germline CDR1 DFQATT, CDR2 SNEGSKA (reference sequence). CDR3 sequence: CSASARTSKDTQYF. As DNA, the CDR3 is TGCAGTGCTTCCGCCAGGACTAGCAAAGATACGCAGTATTTT.

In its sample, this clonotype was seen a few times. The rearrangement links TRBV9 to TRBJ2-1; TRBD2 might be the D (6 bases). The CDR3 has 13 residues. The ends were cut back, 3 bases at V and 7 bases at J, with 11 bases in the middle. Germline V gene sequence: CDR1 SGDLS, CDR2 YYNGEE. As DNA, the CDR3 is TGTGCCAGCAGCGCACCCCGGGAGAATGAGCAGTTCTTC. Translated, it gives CASSAPRENEQFF.

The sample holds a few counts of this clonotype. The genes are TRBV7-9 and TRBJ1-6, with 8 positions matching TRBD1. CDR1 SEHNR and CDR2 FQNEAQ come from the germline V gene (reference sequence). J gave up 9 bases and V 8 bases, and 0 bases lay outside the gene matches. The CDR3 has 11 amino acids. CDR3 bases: TGTGCCAGCGGACAGGGTTCACCCCTCCACTTT. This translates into CASGQGSPLHF.

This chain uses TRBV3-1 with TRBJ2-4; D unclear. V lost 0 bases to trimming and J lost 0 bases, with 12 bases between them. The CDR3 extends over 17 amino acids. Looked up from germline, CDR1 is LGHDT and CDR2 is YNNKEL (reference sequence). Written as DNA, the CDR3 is TGTGCCAGCAGCCAAGATAATCTAAGGCTAGCCAAAAACATTCAGTACTTC. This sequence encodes CASSQDNLRLAKNIQYF.

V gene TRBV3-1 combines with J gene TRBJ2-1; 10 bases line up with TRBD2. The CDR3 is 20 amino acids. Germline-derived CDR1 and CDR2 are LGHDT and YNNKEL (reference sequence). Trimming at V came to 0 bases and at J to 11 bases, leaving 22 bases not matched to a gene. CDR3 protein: CASSQDLASGSGGTRLKQFF. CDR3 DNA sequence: TGTGCCAGCAGCCAAGATTTGGCTAGCGGGAGTGGAGGGACGAGGTTGAAGCAGTTCTTC.

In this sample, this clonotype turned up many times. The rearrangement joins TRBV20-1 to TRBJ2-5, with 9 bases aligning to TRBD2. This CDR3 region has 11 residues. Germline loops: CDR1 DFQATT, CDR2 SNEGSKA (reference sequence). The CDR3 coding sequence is TGCAGCGGACTAGCGAAAGAGACCCAGTACTTC. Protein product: CSGLAKETQYF.

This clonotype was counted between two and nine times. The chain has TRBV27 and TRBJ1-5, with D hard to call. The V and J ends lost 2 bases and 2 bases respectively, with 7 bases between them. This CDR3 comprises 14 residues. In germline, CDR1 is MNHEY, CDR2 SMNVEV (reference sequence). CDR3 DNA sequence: TGTGCCAGCAGTTTAAGGTCGGGCAATCAGCCCCAGCATTTT. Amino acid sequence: CASSLRSGNQPQHF.

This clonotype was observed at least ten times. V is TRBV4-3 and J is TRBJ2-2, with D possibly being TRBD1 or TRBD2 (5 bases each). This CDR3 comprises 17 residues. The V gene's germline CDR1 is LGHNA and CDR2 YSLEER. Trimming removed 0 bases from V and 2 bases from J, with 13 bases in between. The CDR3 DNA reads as TGCGCCAGCAGCCAAGATGGGGGAGCCCTTAACACCGGGGAGCTGTTTTTT. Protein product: CASSQDGGALNTGELFF.

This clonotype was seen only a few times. CDR3 in amino acids: CASSLVIAGDYEQYF. The CDR3 nucleotides read TGTGCCAGCAGCTTAGTGATAGCGGGCGACTACGAGCAGTACTTC. The chain couples TRBV7-8 to TRBJ2-7; 7 bases are a match to TRBD2. The V segment lost 1 base and the J segment 3 bases; nucleotides outside the gene matches: 6. The germline V gene has CDR1 SGHVS and CDR2 FQNEAQ. The CDR3 consists of 15 residues.

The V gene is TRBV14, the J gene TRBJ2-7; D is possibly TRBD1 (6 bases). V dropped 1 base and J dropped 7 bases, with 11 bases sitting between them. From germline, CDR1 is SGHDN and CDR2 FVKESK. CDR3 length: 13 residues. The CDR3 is CASSQGTVLEQYF. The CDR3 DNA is TGTGCCAGCAGCCAAGGGACAGTTCTTGAGCAGTACTTC.

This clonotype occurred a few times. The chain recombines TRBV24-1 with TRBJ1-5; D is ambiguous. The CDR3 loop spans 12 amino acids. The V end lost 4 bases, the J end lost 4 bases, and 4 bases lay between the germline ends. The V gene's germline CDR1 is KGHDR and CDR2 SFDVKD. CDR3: CATSDPNQPQHF. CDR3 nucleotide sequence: TGTGCCACCAGTGACCCGAATCAGCCCCAGCATTTT.

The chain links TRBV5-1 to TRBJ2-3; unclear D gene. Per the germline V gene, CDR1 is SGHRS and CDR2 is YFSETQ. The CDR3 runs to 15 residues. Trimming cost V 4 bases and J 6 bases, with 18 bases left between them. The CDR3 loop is CASSNRRWVGDTQYF. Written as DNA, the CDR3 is TGCGCCAGCAGCAATAGGCGATGGGTCGGGGATACGCAGTATTTT. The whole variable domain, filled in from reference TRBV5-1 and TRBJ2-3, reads KAGVTQTPRYLIKTRGQQVTLSCSPISGHRSVSWYQQTPGQGLQFLFEYFSETQRNKGNFPGRFSGRQFSNSRSEMNVSTLELGDSALYLCASSNRRWVGDTQYFGPGTRLTVL.

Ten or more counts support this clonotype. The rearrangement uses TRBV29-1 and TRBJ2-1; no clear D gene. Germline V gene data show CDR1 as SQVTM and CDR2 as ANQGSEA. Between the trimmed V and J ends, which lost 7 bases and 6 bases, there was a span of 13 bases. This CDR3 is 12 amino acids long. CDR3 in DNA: TGCAGCGAGTTGTTGGTCTCCAATGAGCAGTTCTTC. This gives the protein CSELLVSNEQFF.

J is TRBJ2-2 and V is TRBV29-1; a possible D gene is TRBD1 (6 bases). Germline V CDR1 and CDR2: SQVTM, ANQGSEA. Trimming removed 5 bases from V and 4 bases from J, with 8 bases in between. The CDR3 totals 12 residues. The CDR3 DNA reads TGCAGCGTTAACAGGGCCACCGGGGAGCTGTTTTTT. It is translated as CSVNRATGELFF.

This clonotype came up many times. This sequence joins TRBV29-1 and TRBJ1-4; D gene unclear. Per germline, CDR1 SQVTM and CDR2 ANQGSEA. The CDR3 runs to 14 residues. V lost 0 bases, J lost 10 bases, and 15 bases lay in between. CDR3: CSVEDRGAFGKLFF. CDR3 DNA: TGCAGCGTTGAAGATCGCGGTGCATTTGGAAAACTGTTTTTT.

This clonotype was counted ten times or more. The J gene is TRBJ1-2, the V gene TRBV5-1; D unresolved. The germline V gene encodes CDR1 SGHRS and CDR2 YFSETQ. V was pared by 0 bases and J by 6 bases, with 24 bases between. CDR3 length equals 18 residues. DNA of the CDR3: TGCGCCAGCAGCTTGGATGGGTTCGTAGGCAGTCAAAGAAATGGCTACACCTTC. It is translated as CASSLDGFVGSQRNGYTF.

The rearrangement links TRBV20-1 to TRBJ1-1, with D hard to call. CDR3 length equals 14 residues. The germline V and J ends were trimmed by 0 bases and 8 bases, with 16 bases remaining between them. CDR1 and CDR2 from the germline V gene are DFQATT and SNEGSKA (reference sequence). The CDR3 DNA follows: TGCAGTGCTAGAGAGGCAGAACACTTGTGGGAAGCTTTCTTT. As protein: CSAREAEHLWEAFF.

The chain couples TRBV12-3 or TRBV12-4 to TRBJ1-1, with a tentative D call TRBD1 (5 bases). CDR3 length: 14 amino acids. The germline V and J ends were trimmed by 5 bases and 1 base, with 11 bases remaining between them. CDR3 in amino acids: CASSPGRKNTEAFF. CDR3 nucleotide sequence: TGTGCCAGCAGTCCGGGACGCAAGAACACTGAAGCTTTCTTT.

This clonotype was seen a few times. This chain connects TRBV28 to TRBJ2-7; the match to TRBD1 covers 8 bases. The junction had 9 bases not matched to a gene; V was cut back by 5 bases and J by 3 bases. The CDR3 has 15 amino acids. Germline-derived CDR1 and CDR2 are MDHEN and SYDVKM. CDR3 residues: CASSTPQGVVYEQYF. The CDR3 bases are TGTGCCAGCAGTACCCCACAGGGGGTGGTCTACGAGCAGTACTTC.

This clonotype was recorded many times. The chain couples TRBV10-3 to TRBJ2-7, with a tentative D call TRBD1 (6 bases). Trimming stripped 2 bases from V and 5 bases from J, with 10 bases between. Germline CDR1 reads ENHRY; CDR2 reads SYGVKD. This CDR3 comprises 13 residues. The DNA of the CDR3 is TGTGCCATCAGTGAGACAGGGATCCACGAGCAGTACTTC. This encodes CAISETGIHEQYF.

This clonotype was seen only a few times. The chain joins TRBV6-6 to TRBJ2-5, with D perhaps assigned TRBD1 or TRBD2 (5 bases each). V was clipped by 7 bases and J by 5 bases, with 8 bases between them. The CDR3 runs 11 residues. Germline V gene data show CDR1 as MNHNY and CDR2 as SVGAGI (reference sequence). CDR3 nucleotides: TGTGCCAGCAATCGGGGCGAGACCCAGTACTTC. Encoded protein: CASNRGETQYF.

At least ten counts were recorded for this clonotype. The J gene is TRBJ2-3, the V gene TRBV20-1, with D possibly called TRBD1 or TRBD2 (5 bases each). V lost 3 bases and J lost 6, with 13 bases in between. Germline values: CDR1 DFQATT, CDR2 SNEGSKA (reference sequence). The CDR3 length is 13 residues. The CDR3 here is CSASGTLLDTQYF. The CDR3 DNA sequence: TGCAGTGCTAGCGGGACCCTCCTGGATACGCAGTATTTT.

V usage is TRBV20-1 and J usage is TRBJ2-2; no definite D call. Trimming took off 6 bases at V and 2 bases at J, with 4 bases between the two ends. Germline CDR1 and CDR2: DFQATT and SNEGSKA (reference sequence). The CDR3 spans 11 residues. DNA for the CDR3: TGCAGTGCCATAAACACCGGGGAGCTGTTTTTT. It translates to CSAINTGELFF.

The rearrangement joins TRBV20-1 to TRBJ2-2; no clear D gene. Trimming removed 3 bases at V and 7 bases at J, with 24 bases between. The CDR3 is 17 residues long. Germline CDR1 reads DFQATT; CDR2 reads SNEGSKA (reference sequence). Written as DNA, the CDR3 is TGCAGTGCTAGTCTGTCTCCTGTAGAAGCCCTAGACGGGGAGCTGTTTTTT. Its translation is CSASLSPVEALDGELFF.

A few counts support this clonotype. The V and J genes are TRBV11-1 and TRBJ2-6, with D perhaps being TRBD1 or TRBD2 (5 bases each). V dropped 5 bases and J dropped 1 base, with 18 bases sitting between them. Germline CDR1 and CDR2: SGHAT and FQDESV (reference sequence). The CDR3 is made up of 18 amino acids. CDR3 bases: TGTGCCAGCAGCCTCCCGGGACGGAAGAGGTCTGGGGCCAACGTCCTGACTTTC. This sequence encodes CASSLPGRKRSGANVLTF.

This CDR3 is CASSLPTSGRVSEQFF. As DNA, the CDR3 is TGCGCCAGCAGCCTCCCGACTAGCGGGAGGGTGAGTGAGCAGTTCTTC. This chain links TRBV5-1 with TRBJ2-1; 14 bases are shared with TRBD2. Germline V gives CDR1 SGHRS, CDR2 YFSETQ. The CDR3 runs 16 residues. V lost 4 bases to trimming and J lost 9 bases; unmatched junction nucleotides: 9.

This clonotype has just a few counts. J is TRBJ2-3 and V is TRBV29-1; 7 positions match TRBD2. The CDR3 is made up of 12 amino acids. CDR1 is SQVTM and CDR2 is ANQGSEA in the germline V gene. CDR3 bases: TGCAGTGAAACTAGCGGCACAGATACGCAGTATTTT. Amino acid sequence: CSETSGTDTQYF.